A selection of T cell receptor beta chains follows, all from one sample in a study of T-cell memory formation after mild COVID-19. Using its own MiXCR run on the 5' RACE reads, TCRdb lists one record per CDR3 protein. The top ten hold approximately 3.4% of the sample, which has about 250,000 distinct CDR3 sequences, about 15% seen once. The sample comprised PBMCs or a T cell subset sorted from them (not recorded which). These receptors all come from a man between 18 and 29 years old who had mild COVID-19 (a few samples of this study predate the infection). Cell type and time point are not known. Both conserved end residues are trimmed from each CDR3.

J gene | V gene | CDR3 protein
TRBJ1-4 | TRBV12-3/TRBV12-4 | ASVRTGDNEKLF
TRBJ2-7 | TRBV18 | ASSSYRGDSYEQY
TRBJ2-7 | TRBV5-1 | ASSQGPISYEQY
TRBJ2-1 | TRBV5-6 | ASSKAGGADNEQF
TRBJ2-1 | TRBV2 | ASTPDRGDEQF
TRBJ2-5 | TRBV5-1 | ASRLWGEETQY
TRBJ2-3 | TRBV5-1 | ASSLEQGSDTQY
TRBJ2-1 | TRBV29-1 | SVGLLAGDYEQF
TRBJ2-3 | TRBV28 | ASASIQGRTDTQY
TRBJ1-1 | TRBV5-1 | ASSLVGSTEAF
TRBJ1-2 | TRBV6-2/TRBV6-3 | ASSPGPGTYGYT
TRBJ1-6 | TRBV6-6 | ASKRTGEHHSPLH